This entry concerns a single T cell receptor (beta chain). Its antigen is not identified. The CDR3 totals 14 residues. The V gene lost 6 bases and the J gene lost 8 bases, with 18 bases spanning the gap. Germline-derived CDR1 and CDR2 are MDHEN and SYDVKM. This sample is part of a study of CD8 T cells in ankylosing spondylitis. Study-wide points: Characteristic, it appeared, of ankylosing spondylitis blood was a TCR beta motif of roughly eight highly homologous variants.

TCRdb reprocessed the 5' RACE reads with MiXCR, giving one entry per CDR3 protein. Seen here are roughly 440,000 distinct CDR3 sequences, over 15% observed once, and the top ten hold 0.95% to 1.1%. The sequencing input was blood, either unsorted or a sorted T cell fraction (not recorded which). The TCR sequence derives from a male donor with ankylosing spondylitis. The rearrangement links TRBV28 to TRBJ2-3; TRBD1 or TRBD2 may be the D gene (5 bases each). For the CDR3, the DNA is TGTGCCAGCAGAGGGACGGGCCGTTTTGGTACGCAGTATTTT. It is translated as CASRGTGRFGTQYF.